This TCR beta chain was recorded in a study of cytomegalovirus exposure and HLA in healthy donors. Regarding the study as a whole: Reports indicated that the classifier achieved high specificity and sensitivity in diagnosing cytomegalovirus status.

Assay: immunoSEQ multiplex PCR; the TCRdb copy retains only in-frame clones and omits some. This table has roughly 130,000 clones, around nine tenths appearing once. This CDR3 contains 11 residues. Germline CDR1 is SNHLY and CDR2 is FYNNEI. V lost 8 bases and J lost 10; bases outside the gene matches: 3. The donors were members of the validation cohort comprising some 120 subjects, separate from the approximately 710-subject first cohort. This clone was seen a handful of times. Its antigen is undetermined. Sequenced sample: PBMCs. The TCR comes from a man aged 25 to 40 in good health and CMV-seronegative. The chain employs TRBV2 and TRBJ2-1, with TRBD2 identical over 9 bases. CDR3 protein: CASLAGKEQFF. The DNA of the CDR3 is TGTGCCAGCCTAGCGGGAAAAGAGCAGTTCTTC.